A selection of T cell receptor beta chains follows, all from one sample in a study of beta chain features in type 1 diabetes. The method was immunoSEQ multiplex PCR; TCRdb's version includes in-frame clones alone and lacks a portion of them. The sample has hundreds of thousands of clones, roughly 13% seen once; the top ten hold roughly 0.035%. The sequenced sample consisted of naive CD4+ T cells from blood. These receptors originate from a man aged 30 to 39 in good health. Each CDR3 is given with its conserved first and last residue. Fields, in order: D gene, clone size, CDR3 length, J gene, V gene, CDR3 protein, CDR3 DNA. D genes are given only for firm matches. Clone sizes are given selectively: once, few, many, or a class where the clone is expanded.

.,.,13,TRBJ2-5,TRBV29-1,CSAEGRGQETQYF,TGCAGCGCCGAAGGCAGAGGACAAGAGACCCAGTACTTC
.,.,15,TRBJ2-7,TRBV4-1,CASSSRQGGAYEQYF,TGCGCCAGCAGCTCCCGACAGGGAGGGGCCTACGAGCAGTACTTC
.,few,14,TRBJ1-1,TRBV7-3,CASSPGAGVGEAFF,TGTGCCAGCAGCCCCGGGGCGGGTGTCGGTGAAGCTTTCTTT
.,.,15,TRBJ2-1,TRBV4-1,CASRATGTKYNEQFF,TGCGCCAGCAGAGCTACCGGGACAAAGTACAATGAGCAGTTCTTC
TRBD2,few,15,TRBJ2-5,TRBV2,CASRGGRAPVETQYF,TGTGCCAGCAGGGGCGGGAGGGCACCGGTCGAGACCCAGTACTTC
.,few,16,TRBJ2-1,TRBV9,CASSVEQGQPYNEQFF,TGTGCCAGCAGCGTAGAGCAGGGGCAACCATACAATGAGCAGTTCTTC
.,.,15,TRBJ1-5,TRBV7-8,CASSTSGGINQPQHF,TGTGCCAGCAGTACCTCCGGGGGTATCAATCAGCCCCAGCATTTT
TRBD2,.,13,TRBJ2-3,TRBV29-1,CSAGRQTTDTQYF,TGCAGCGCCGGGAGGCAGACCACAGATACGCAGTATTTT
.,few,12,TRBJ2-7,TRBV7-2,CASSLDIYEQYF,TGTGCCAGCAGCTTAGACATCTACGAGCAGTACTTC
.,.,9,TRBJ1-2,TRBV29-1,CSVDSGYTF,TGCAGCGTCGACAGTGGCTACACCTTC
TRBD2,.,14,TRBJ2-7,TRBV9,CASSRRLASNEQYF,TGTGCCAGCAGCCGGAGACTAGCGAGCAACGAGCAGTACTTC
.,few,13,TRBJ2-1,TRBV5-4,CASSLLSDNEQFF,TGTGCCAGCAGCTTGTTGTCCGACAATGAGCAGTTCTTC
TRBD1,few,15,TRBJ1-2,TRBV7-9,CASSATGGDLYGYTF,TGTGCCAGCAGCGCCACAGGGGGAGACCTCTATGGCTACACCTTC
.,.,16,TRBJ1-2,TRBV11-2,CASRLPLSGTPYGYTF,TGTGCCAGCAGACTCCCCCTTTCGGGCACACCCTATGGCTACACCTTC
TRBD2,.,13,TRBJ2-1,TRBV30,CAWSVRLANEQFF,TGTGCCTGGAGTGTACGACTAGCTAATGAGCAGTTCTTC
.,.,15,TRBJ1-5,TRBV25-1,CASTGAQGGNQPQHF,TGTGCCAGCACCGGGGCCCAAGGGGGCAATCAGCCCCAGCATTTT
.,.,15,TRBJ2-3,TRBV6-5,CASSGDLDGTDTQYF,TGTGCCAGCAGTGGGGACTTAGATGGGACAGATACGCAGTATTTT
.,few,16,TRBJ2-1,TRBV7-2,CASSPQTRGSGNEQFF,TGTGCCAGCAGCCCGCAGACTAGAGGCTCGGGGAATGAGCAGTTCTTC
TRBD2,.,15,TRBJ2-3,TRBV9,CASSVGLAGAHTQYF,TGTGCCAGCAGCGTCGGACTAGCGGGGGCCCATACGCAGTATTTT
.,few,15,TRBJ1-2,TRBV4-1,CASSQARGLTYGYTF,TGCGCCAGCAGCCAAGCTCGGGGCCTCACCTATGGCTACACCTTC
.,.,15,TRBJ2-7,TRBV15,CATSRDWAGGLEQYF,TGTGCCACCAGCAGAGATTGGGCAGGGGGACTCGAGCAGTACTTC
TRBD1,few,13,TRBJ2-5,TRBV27,CASSSDRSGTQYF,TGTGCCAGCAGTTCGGACAGGTCGGGGACCCAGTACTTC
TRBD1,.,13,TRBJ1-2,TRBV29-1,CSVRVTGGYGYTF,TGCAGCGTTCGAGTGACAGGGGGCTATGGCTACACCTTC
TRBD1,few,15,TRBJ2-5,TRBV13,CASSWGQGQKETQYF,TGTGCCAGCAGTTGGGGACAGGGCCAAAAAGAGACCCAGTACTTC
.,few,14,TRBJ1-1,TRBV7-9,CASSLVRGSPEAFF,TGTGCCAGCAGCTTAGTAAGAGGGTCCCCTGAAGCTTTCTTT
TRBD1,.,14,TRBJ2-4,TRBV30,CAWSWTGVGNIQYF,TGTGCCTGGAGTTGGACAGGGGTGGGGAACATTCAGTACTTC
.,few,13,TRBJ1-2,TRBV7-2,CASSLGSIYGYTF,TGTGCCAGCAGCCTCGGGAGCATCTATGGCTACACCTTC
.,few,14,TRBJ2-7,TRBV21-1,CASGRLWPSYEQYF,TGTGCCAGCGGTAGACTGTGGCCATCCTACGAGCAGTACTTC
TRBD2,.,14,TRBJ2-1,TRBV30,CAWRLANSYNEQFF,TGTGCCTGGAGACTAGCGAACTCCTACAATGAGCAGTTCTTC
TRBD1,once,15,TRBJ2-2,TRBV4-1,CASSVPGQGSGELFF,TGCGCCAGCAGCGTACCGGGACAGGGGTCCGGGGAGCTGTTTTTT
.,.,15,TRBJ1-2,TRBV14,CASSPRGDLMFGYTF,TGTGCCAGCAGCCCCCGAGGGGATCTTATGTTTGGCTACACCTTC
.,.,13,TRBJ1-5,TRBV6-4,CASSAGYNQPQHF,TGTGCCAGCAGTGCAGGGTACAATCAGCCCCAGCATTTT
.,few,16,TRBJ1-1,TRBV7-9,CASSRRRGESNTEAFF,TGTGCCAGCAGCCGCCGCCGGGGGGAGTCGAACACTGAAGCTTTCTTT
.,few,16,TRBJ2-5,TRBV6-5,CASSYFLGSLQETQYF,TGTGCCAGCAGTTACTTCCTGGGGAGTCTCCAAGAGACCCAGTACTTC
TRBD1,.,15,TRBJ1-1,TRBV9,CASSVAPGQGAEAFF,TGTGCCAGCAGCGTAGCACCAGGACAGGGTGCGGAAGCTTTCTTT
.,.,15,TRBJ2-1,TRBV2,CASRAGARHDNEQFF,TGTGCCAGCAGGGCAGGCGCAAGACACGACAATGAGCAGTTCTTC
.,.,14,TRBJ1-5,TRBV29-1,CSAYGVITRQPQHF,TGCAGCGCATACGGGGTGATAACGCGTCAGCCCCAGCATTTT
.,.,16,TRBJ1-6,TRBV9,CASSGPTGILWSPLHF,TGTGCCAGCAGCGGCCCTACAGGGATTCTTTGGTCACCCCTCCACTTT